This T cell receptor beta chain was obtained from a study of blood T cell repertoires in COVID-19. Produced via immunoSEQ multiplex PCR; TCRdb's table is partial and in-frame only. The sample holds over 150,000 clones, 86% seen once. V trimming: 10 bases; J trimming: 7 bases; junction bases outside the gene matches: 4. CDR1 is ENHRY and CDR2 is SYGVKD in the germline V gene. The CDR3 length is 12 residues. This clone was counted a few times. The specimen was peripheral blood. The chain uses TRBV10-3 and TRBJ2-2, with 9 bases fitting TRBD2. The sequence came from a man between 45 and 60 years old with active or convalescent COVID-19. DNA of the CDR3: TGTGCCAGCCGGACTAGCGACGGGGAGCTGTTTTTT. Protein: CASRTSDGELFF.